This T cell receptor (beta chain) was identified during a study of T cell repertoires in cytomegalovirus infection. Study-level background: An indication of both CMV infection and matching HLA type came from public TCR beta signatures. Study observations and caveats: Identification of carriers of CMV plus the relevant HLA was performed using cumulative public TCR beta family frequency. The study found HLA-C-restricted CMV-specific TCR beta clonotypes dominating the ex vivo response.

Comment on this clonotype: Antigen specificity is unknown.

The CDR3 runs to 13 residues. Germline lookup yields CDR1 DFQATT and CDR2 SNEGSKA (reference sequence). The junction had 4 bases not matched to a gene; V was cut back by 4 bases and J by 2 bases. One entry per CDR3 protein, called by TCRdb with MiXCR from the reads. The table shows about 740,000 distinct CDR3 sequences, with 35% occurring only once. The TCR sequence derives from a human donor in good health (CMV status not recorded). Some clones in this sample may be carry-over from other donors' samples. The V call is TRBV20-1, the J call TRBJ2-7, with 8 bases matching TRBD2. Sequenced material: PBMCs. CDR3 loop: CSAISSGAYEQYF. DNA for the CDR3: TGCAGTGCTATAAGTAGCGGGGCCTACGAGCAGTACTTC.